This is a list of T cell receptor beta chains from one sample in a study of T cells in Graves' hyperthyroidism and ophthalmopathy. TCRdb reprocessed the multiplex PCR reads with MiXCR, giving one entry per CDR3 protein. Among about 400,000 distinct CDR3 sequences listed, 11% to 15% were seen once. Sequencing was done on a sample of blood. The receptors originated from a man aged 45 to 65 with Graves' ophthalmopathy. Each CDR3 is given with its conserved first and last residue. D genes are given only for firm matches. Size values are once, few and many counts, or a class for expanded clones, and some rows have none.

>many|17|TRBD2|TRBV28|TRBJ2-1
CASSPRTSGSGRHEQFF
TGTGCCAGCAGTCCGAGGACTAGCGGGTCGGGTAGGCATGAGCAGTTCTTC
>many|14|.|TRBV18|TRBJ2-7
CASSKTGTSYEQYF
TGTGCCAGCTCCAAAACCGGGACCTCGTACGAGCAGTACTTC
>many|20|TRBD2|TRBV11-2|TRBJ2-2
CASSLVVLLAGGQNTGELFF
TGTGCCAGCAGCTTAGTGGTCTTACTAGCGGGAGGGCAGAACACCGGGGAGCTGTTTTTT
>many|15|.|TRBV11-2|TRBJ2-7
CASSLAGPRSYEQYF
TGTGCCAGCAGCTTGGCAGGACCCCGCTCCTACGAGCAGTACTTC
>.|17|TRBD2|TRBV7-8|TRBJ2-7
CASSLDFAGGPRTQQYF
TGTGCCAGCAGCTTAGACTTTGCGGGAGGACCCCGTACGCAGCAGTACTTC
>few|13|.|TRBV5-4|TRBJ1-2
CASSVGVRGGYTF
TGTGCCAGCAGCGTAGGGGTACGTGGCGGCTACACCTTC
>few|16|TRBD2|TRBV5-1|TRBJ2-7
CASSLGVAGSSYEQYF
TGCGCCAGCAGCTTGGGGGTAGCGGGCTCCTCCTACGAGCAGTACTTC
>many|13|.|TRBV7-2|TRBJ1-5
CASSLGLNQPQHF
TGTGCCAGCAGCCTGGGGCTCAATCAGCCCCAGCATTTT
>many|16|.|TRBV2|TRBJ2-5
CASVYPSGDNQETQYF
TGTGCCAGCGTTTACCCCAGCGGGGACAACCAAGAGACCCAGTACTTC
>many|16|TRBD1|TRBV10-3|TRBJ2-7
CAISESGQEKIYEQYF
TGTGCCATCAGTGAGTCGGGACAGGAAAAGATCTACGAGCAGTACTTC
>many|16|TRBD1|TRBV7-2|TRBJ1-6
CASSQEGTVTHSPLHF
TGTGCCAGCAGCCAAGAGGGGACAGTGACTCATTCACCCCTCCACTTT
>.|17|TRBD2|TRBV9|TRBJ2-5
CASSAGRGGGRGETQYF
TGTGCCAGCAGCGCCGGGAGGGGGGGGGGGAGAGGGGAGACCCAGTACTTC
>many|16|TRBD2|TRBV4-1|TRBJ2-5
CASSPTSGREAETQYF
TGCGCCAGCAGCCCTACTAGCGGGAGGGAGGCAGAGACCCAGTACTTC
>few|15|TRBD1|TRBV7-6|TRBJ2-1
CASSLKGQVSDEQFF
TGTGCCAGCAGCTTAAAGGGACAGGTTAGCGATGAGCAGTTCTTC
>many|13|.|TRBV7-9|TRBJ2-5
CASSLTHQETQYF
TGTGCCAGCAGCTTAACACACCAAGAGACCCAGTACTTC
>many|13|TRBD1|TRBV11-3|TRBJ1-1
CASSSTGDTEAFF
TGTGCCAGCAGCAGTACAGGGGACACTGAAGCTTTCTTT
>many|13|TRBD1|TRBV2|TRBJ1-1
CASKGQGITEAFF
TGTGCCAGCAAAGGACAGGGTATCACTGAAGCTTTCTTT
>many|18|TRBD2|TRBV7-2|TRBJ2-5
CASSMPGLAGPSGETQYF
TGTGCCAGCAGCATGCCGGGACTAGCGGGACCGTCGGGAGAGACCCAGTACTTC
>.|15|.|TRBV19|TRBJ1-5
CARIRGTRYNQPQHF
TGTGCCAGAATAAGGGGGACACGTTACAATCAGCCCCAGCATTTT
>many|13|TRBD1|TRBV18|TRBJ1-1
CASSEQGGTEAFF
TGTGCCAGCTCTGAACAGGGGGGCACTGAAGCTTTCTTT
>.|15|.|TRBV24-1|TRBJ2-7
CATPNWERGSYEQYF
TGTGCCACCCCGAATTGGGAGAGGGGGTCCTACGAGCAGTACTTC
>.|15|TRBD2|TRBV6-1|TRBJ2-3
CASTGLAGNTDTQYF
TGTGCCAGCACCGGACTAGCGGGGAACACAGATACGCAGTATTTT
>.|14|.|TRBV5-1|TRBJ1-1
CASSPGPMNTEAFF
TGCGCCAGCAGCCCCGGACCGATGAACACTGAAGCTTTCTTT
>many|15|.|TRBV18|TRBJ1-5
CASSPGLGANQPQHF
TGTGCCAGCTCACCCGGCTTGGGGGCCAATCAGCCCCAGCATTTT
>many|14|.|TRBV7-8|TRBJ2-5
CASSTDRVQETQYF
TGTGCCAGCAGTACGGACAGAGTCCAAGAGACCCAGTACTTC
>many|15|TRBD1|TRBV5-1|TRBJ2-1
CASSLQGNSYNEQFF
TGCGCCAGCAGCTTACAGGGGAACTCCTACAATGAGCAGTTCTTC
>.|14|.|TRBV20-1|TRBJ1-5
CSAREGPKSVAQHF
TGCAGTGCTAGAGAGGGACCGAAATCTGTTGCCCAGCATTTT
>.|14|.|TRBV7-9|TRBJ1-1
CASSQDRKNTEAFF
TGTGCCAGCAGCCAGGACAGAAAGAACACTGAAGCTTTCTTT
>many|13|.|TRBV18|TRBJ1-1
CASSPPGGAEAFF
TGTGCCAGCTCACCACCGGGTGGAGCAGAAGCTTTCTTT
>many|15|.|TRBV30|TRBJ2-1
CAWSATSTGLGEQFF
TGTGCCTGGAGCGCCACGTCTACAGGGCTGGGTGAGCAGTTCTTC
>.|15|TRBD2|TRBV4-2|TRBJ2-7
CASSREREDRIEQYF
TGTGCCAGCAGCCGGGAGCGGGAGGATCGGATAGAGCAGTACTTC
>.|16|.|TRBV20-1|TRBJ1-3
CSARAPFVFSGNTIYF
TGCAGTGCTAGAGCCCCTTTTGTTTTTAGTGGAAACACCATATATTTT
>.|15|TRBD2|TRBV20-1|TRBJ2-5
CSARGLADPQETQYF
TGCAGTGCTAGAGGACTAGCGGACCCACAAGAGACCCAGTACTTC
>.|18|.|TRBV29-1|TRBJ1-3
CSPCSRYRTEGDGNTIYF
TGCAGCCCCTGCAGTCGATACCGGACTGAGGGGGATGGAAACACCATATATTTT
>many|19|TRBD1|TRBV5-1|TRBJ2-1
CASSSIPFFSGTGDNEQFF
TGCGCCAGCAGCTCCATCCCGTTTTTTTCCGGGACAGGGGACAATGAGCAGTTCTTC
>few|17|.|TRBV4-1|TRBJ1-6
CASSQDFGSGHNSPLHF
TGCGCCAGCAGCCAAGACTTCGGGTCAGGTCATAATTCACCCCTCCACTTT
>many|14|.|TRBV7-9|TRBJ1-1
CASSLEAGITEAFF
TGTGCCAGCAGCTTAGAGGCAGGGATAACTGAAGCTTTCTTT
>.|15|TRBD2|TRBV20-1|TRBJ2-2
CSAPFEGGLVGELFF
TGCAGTGCTCCATTCGAGGGAGGGCTGGTCGGGGAGCTGTTTTTT
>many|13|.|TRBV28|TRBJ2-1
CASELSSYNEQFF
TGTGCCAGCGAGTTAAGCTCCTACAATGAGCAGTTCTTC
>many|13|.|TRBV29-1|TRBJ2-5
CSVGTVTQETQYF
TGCAGCGTTGGTACCGTAACGCAAGAGACCCAGTACTTC
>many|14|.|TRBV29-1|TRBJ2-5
CSVEGFDSQETQYF
TGCAGCGTTGAGGGGTTTGACAGCCAAGAGACCCAGTACTTC
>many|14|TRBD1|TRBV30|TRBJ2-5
CAWSHDRGWHAPYF
TGTGCCTGGAGTCACGACAGGGGTTGGCACGCACCGTACTTC
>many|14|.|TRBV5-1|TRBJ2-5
CASNEGQKQETQYF
TGCGCCAGCAACGAAGGACAGAAGCAAGAGACCCAGTACTTC
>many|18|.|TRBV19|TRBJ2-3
CASSGYVITQGSEDTQYF
TGTGCCAGTAGTGGTTATGTGATCACGCAGGGTAGCGAAGATACGCAGTATTTT
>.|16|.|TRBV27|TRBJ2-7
CASSFTRQEITYEQYF
TGTGCCAGCAGTTTCACTCGACAGGAGATTACCTACGAGCAGTACTTC
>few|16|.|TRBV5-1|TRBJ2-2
CASSLDVSGLTGELFF
TGCGCCAGCAGCTTGGATGTGTCGGGTCTCACCGGGGAGCTGTTTTTT
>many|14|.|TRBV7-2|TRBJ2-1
CASSLTSMNNEQFF
TGTGCCAGCAGCTTGACTAGTATGAACAATGAGCAGTTCTTC
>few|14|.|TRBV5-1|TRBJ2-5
CASSAGQIQETQYF
TGCGCCAGCAGCGCGGGACAGATCCAAGAGACCCAGTACTTC
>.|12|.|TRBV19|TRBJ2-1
CASAAAYNEQFF
TGTGCCAGCGCAGCGGCCTACAATGAGCAGTTCTTC
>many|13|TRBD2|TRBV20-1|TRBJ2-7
CSARDPGGWEQYF
TGCAGTGCTAGAGACCCGGGGGGTTGGGAGCAGTACTTC
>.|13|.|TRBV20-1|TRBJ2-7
CSGKPGTLYEQYF
TGCAGTGGAAAACCCGGGACCCTCTACGAGCAGTACTTC
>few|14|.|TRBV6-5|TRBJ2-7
CASSSPDRPYEQYF
TGTGCCAGCAGTTCACCAGACAGGCCCTACGAGCAGTACTTC
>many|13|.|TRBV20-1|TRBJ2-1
CSAKKGVRNEQFF
TGCAGTGCTAAGAAGGGTGTTCGCAATGAGCAGTTCTTC
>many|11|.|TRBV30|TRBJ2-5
CAWSVLERQYF
TGTGCCTGGAGTGTACTAGAGAGACAGTACTTC
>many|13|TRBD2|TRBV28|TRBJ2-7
CATKLAGVYEQYF
TGTGCCACCAAACTAGCGGGAGTCTACGAGCAGTACTTC